The TCR beta chain under discussion was sequenced for a study of T cells in Graves' hyperthyroidism and ophthalmopathy. Study-wide findings and caveats: Most thyroid clonotypes that were expanded above 0.001 also turned up in blood.

This clonotype turned up a few times. What it recognizes is unknown. Each diagnosis was grounded in clinical symptoms, serum thyroxine and TRAb, thyroid ultrasound, and orbital computed tomography. Amplification of TCR beta CDR3 regions was performed using RNA transcripts as template. With the HTBI primer set, the TCR CDR3 went through a first round of RT-PCR. TCRdb redid the calling of the multiplex PCR reads with MiXCR, one entry per CDR3 protein. The sample gives around 420,000 distinct CDR3 sequences, 15% to 18% of which show up once; about 14% is in the top ten. Germline CDR1 is SGHRS and CDR2 is YFSETQ. Germline trimming cut 4 bases from V and 2 bases from J; bases unmatched to any gene: 7. The CDR3 has 16 residues.

This chain joins TRBV5-1 and TRBJ2-2; the match to TRBD2 covers 8 bases. The sequence came from a woman between 18 and 30 years old with Graves' hyperthyroidism. The sample taken for sequencing was blood. CDR3 protein: CASSPSGGVNTGELFF. As DNA, the CDR3 is TGCGCCAGCAGCCCCTCCGGGGGGGTTAACACCGGGGAGCTGTTTTTT.